This T cell receptor beta chain was profiled in a study of T cell responses to AZD1222 COVID-19 vaccine. Some clones are missing from TCRdb's copy, which holds only in-frame ones; the method was immunoSEQ multiplex PCR. The profile covers under 110,000 clones, with roughly 87% appearing a single time and 16% taken by the ten largest. CDR1 is SNHLY, CDR2 FYNNEI, per germline. The germline V and J ends were trimmed by 6 bases and 2 bases, with 6 bases remaining between them. There are 12 residues in the CDR3. The sample here was peripheral blood, taken on day 0 of AZD1222 vaccination. This TCR was recovered from an adult in good health. This chain uses TRBV2 with TRBJ2-3; D is uncertain. CDR3 region: CASRPYTDTQYF. The CDR3 bases are TGTGCCAGCAGGCCGTACACAGATACGCAGTATTTT. The full variable domain, with the rest looked up from reference TRBV2 and TRBJ2-3, is EPEVTQTPSHQVTQMGQEVILRCVPISNHLYFYWYRQILGQKVEFLVSFYNNEISEKSEIFDDQFSVERPDGSNFTLKIRSTKLEDSAMYFCASRPYTDTQYFGPGTRLTVL.